These 3 T cell receptor beta chains originate from one sample sequenced in a study of cytomegalovirus exposure and HLA in healthy donors. Primers for the PCR totalled 60 Vbeta and 13 Jbeta. Sequencing was performed with immunoSEQ multiplex PCR; in TCRdb, only in-frame clones are kept and a portion is missing. The sample yields roughly 100,000 clones, roughly three quarters seen once. The sample taken for sequencing was PBMCs. The receptors shown here come from a male donor in good health and CMV-seropositive.

The V call is TRBV7-2, the J call TRBJ2-1; D uncertain. The CDR3 has 12 amino acids. From germline, CDR1 is SGHTA and CDR2 FQGNSA. Deletions cut 5 bases from V and 10 bases from J, with 12 bases between. This CDR3 is CASSNPTLEQFF. The CDR3 DNA follows: TGTGCCAGCAGCAACCCTACTTTAGAGCAGTTCTTC.

The J gene is TRBJ1-2, the V gene TRBV10-3; no clear D gene. The germline gives CDR1 ENHRY, CDR2 SYGVKD. This CDR3 is built from 14 residues. Deletions cut 6 bases from V and 4 bases from J, with 15 bases between. The CDR3 spells CAIRYTFPPYGYTF. In DNA form, the CDR3 reads TGTGCCATCAGGTACACCTTTCCCCCCTATGGCTACACCTTC.

This clone was seen a few times. V is TRBV7-2 and J is TRBJ2-1; the D gene is possibly TRBD2 (6 bases). Germline CDR1 reads SGHTA; CDR2 reads FQGNSA. The CDR3 totals 14 residues. V lost 5 bases and J 2 bases, leaving 10 bases between the germline ends. Here the CDR3 reads CASSPGTPYNEQFF. CDR3 nucleotides: TGTGCCAGCAGCCCAGGGACTCCCTACAATGAGCAGTTCTTC. The variable domain in full, with the rest retrieved from reference TRBV7-2 and TRBJ2-1, is GAGVSQSPSNKVTEKGKDVELRCDPISGHTALYWYRQSLGQGLEFLIYFQGNSAPDKSGLPSDRFSAERTGGSVSTLTIQRTQQEDSAVYLCASSPGTPYNEQFFGPGTRLTVL.